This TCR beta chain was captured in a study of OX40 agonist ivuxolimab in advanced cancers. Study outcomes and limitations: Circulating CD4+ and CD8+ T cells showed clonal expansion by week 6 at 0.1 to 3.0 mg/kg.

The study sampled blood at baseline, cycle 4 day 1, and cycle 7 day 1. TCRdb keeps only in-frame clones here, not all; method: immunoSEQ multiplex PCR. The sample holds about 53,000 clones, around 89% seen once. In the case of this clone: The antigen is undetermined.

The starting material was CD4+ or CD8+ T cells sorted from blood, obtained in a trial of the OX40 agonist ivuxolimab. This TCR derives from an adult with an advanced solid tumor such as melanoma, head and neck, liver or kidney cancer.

As DNA, the CDR3 is TGTGCCAGCCAACCGGTTTTGGGGGCCAACAATGAGCAGTTCTTC. It translates to CASQPVLGANNEQFF. V and J are TRBV7-2 and TRBJ2-1, with D perhaps matching TRBD1 (6 bases). Germline V lookup: CDR1 SGHTA, CDR2 FQGNSA. V lost 8 bases and J 5 bases, leaving 19 bases between the germline ends. The CDR3 runs 15 residues.